The present T cell receptor beta chain was sequenced within a study of beta chain features in type 1 diabetes listed by TCRdb under 2018. Some background on the complete study: Mean age, gender distribution, total cell number and subset yield were not different between patients and healthy donors. Across all samples, roughly 110,000,000 sorted cells were examined, and cell number per subset correlated strongly with RNA yield. In the study, TCRB repertoires of sorted circulating CD4+ T cell subsets from recently diagnosed type 1 diabetes patients were compared with those of matched healthy donors. Whereas all 30 or so donors provided naive and central memory subsets, regulatory and stem cell-like memory subsets were isolated from just 8 patients and roughly 8 healthy donors.

General study outcomes and caveats: Type 1 diabetes patients showed a moderate but significant shortening of TCRB CDR3 length in all four CD4+ subsets. Naive, central memory and regulatory TCRB repertoires appeared to be more alike among patients than among healthy donors. PCR may preferentially amplify shorter templates, but because patient and control samples were amplified and corrected together, any resulting skew would affect both groups equally. Fewer insertions and more nucleotide deletions at VDJ recombination sites were observed in patients with type 1 diabetes, implying thymic rearrangement abnormalities. Because cDNA rather than genomic DNA was sequenced, highly expressing activated cells could have been over-represented, although no difference in activation and CD3 levels was found between groups. Only small numbers of individuals were included in the HLA sub-analyses, which left unresolved whether HLA type had any influence on TCRB rearrangement.

A word on this clone: It lacks a known antigen. No much larger clone exists at a distance of one base, and base qualities are not known.

A single peripheral blood draw of 90 to 150 mL on average was collected from each donor into heparinised tubes. A BD FACSAria II was used to sort naive, central memory, regulatory and stem cell-like memory CD4+ T cells with a panel that included CD45RO, CCR7, CD25, CD127, CD95 and CD27. A purity above 98% was achieved for all sorted populations. PBMCs were isolated right away by Lymphoprep density gradient centrifugation and were stained directly, without culture. So that batch effects would be minimized, each experiment stained and sorted samples in pairs, pairing one healthy donor with one patient. The High Capacity cDNA Reverse Transcription Kit was used to reverse transcribe all of the isolated RNA, meaning that expressed TCRB transcripts were what got sequenced. Naive, central memory and regulatory T cell samples underwent deep immunoSEQ sequencing, averaging approximately 3.5 million total reads per sample. Sorted cells were lysed in RLT buffer, and RNA was extracted using DNase-treated RNeasy Micro or Mini kits according to cell number. Each cell subset was processed on its own to prevent cross-contamination, while patient and healthy donor samples were processed together. The immunoSEQ multiplex PCR was used to amplify TCRB sequences from cDNA, generating 87-bp fragments that spanned the CDR3 region. Sequencing of the amplicons was performed on the Illumina HiSeq platform. Concerning the study's data processing: Synthetic template baselines were used to correct PCR bias computationally, reads within Hamming distance 2 were collapsed together, and singletons that could not be merged were discarded. By aligning reads against IMGT, V, D and J genes, CDR3 length, and insertions or deletions at six rearrangement sites were assigned. Clonotype counts were normalized to sorted cell number within each subset before computing true diversity and Gini coefficients with the tcR R package. Repertoire sharing was quantified using the overlap coefficient calculated on TCRB nucleotide sequences. Out-of-frame TCRB sequences from naive cells were analyzed as a proxy for the pre-selection repertoire. Here the immuneACCESS table is served through TCRdb, limited to in-frame sequences with V and J called. Missing clones are a known gap in these copies; in checked studies unresolved V genes cover under half, and the rest lacks a known reason. V and J calls plus clone size are reproduced from that table; the DNA served to infer D and trimming. Here the sample has roughly 370,000 clones; 11% to 15% occur a single time. Together, the top ten hold 0.035% to 0.04% of the sample.

This receptor was identified in a man aged 30 to 39 in good health. Specimen: naive CD4+ T cells from blood. The cell subset or site label, as the study defines it: true naive CD4+ T cells.

The CDR3 loop reads CASSLTGGYGYTF. In nucleotides, the sequence is TGTGCCAGCAGTTTGACAGGGGGCTATGGCTACACCTTC. In this chain, TRBV28 is recombined with TRBJ1-2; TRBD1 aligns with 9 central bases. From the cysteine up to the phenylalanine, the CDR3 has a length of 13 residues. The kept DNA is CDR3 alone, 39 bases in frame from the first base. V trim: 3 bases; J trim: 4 bases; unmatched bases: 0. From the germline V gene, CDR1 is MDHEN and CDR2 is SYDVKM.